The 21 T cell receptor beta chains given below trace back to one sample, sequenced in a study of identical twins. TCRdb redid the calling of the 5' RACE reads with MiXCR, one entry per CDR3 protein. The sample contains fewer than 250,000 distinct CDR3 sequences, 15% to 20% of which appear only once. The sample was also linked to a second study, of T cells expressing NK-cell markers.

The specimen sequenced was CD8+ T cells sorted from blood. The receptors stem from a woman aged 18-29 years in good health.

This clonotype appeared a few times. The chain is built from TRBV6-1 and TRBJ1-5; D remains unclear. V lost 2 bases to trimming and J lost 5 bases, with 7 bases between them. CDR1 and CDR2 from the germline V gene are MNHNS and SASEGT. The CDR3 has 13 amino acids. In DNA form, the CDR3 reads TGTGCCAGCAGTGAATTGCCGCATCAGCCCCAGCATTTT. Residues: CASSELPHQPQHF.

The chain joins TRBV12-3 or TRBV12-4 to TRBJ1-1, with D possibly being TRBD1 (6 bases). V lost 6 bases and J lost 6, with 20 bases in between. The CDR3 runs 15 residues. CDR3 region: CASSLRGGGWAEAFF. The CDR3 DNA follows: TGTGCCAGCAGCCTACGGGGGGGCGGATGGGCTGAAGCTTTCTTT.

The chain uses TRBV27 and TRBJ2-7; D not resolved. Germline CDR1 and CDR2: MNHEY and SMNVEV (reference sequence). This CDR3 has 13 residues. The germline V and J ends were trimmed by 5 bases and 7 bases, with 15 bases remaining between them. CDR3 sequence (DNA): TGTGCCAGCAGTGGGAATTGGGGTGGGGAGCAGTACTTC. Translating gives CASSGNWGGEQYF.

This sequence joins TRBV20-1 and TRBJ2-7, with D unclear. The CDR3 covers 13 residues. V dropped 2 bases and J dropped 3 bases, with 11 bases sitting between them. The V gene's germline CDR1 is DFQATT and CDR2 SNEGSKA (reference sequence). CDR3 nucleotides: TGCAGTGCTAGAACTGCGTATGACTACGAGCAGTACTTC. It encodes CSARTAYDYEQYF.

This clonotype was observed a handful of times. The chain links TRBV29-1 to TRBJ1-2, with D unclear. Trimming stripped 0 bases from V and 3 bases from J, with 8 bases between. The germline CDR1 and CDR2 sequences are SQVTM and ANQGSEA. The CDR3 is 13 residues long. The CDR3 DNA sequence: TGCAGCGTTGAAGATTACGGACACTATGGCTACACCTTC. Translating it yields CSVEDYGHYGYTF.

The CDR3 DNA reads as TGTGCCAGCAGCCCCCCGGACAGGACTAGCACAGATACGCAGTATTTT. Translation gives CASSPPDRTSTDTQYF. This chain connects TRBV13 to TRBJ2-3; 7 nucleotides agree with TRBD1. This CDR3 comprises 16 residues. Germline-derived CDR1 and CDR2 are PRHDT and FYEKMQ (reference sequence). The junction had 8 bases not matched to a gene; V was cut back by 5 bases and J by 0 bases.

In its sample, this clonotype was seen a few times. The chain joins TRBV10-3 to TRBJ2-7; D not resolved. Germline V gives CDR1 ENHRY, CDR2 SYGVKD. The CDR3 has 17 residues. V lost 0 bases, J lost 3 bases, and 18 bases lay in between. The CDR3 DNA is TGTGCCATCAGTGAGTCGTTTCTCAATCCTGTCTACTACGAGCAGTACTTC. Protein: CAISESFLNPVYYEQYF.

The CDR3 DNA reads TGTGCCTGGAGTGTAGCGGGAGAGACCCAGTACTTC. Translated, it gives CAWSVAGETQYF. The V and J genes are TRBV30 and TRBJ2-5; D might be TRBD2 (6 bases). CDR1 and CDR2 (germline): GTSNPN, SVGIG (reference sequence). Trimming removed 0 bases from V and 4 bases from J, with 6 bases in between. This CDR3 comprises 12 residues.

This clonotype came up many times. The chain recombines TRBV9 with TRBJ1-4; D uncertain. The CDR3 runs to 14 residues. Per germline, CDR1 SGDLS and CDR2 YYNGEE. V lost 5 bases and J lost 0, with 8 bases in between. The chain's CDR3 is CASSEVATNEKLFF. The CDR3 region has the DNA TGTGCCAGCAGTGAAGTTGCAACTAATGAAAAACTGTTTTTT.

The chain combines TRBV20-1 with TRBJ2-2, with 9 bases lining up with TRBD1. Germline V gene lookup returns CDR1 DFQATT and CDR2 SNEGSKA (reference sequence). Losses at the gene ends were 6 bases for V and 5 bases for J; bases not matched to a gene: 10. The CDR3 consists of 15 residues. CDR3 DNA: TGCAGTGCCTCGAACCGGGACAGGGTTACCGGGGAGCTGTTTTTT. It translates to CSASNRDRVTGELFF.

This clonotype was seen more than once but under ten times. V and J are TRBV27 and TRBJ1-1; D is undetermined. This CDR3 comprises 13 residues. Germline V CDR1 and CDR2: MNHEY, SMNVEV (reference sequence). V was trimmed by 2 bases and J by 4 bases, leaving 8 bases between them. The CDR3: CASSLILGTEAFF. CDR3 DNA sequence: TGTGCCAGCAGTTTAATCCTGGGCACTGAAGCTTTCTTT.

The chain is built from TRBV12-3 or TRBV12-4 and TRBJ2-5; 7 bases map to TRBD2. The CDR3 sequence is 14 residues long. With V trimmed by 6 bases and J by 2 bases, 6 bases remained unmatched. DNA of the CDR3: TGTGCCAGCAGATCGGGGCGGGGGCAAGAGACCCAGTACTTC. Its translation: CASRSGRGQETQYF.

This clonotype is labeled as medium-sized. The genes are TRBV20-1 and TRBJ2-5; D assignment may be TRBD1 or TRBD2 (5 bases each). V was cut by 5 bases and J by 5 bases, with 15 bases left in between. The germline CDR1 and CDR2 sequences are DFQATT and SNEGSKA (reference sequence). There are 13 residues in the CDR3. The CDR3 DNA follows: TGCAGTGCTCCGGCAGGGCGGGTGGAGACCCAGTACTTC. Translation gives CSAPAGRVETQYF.

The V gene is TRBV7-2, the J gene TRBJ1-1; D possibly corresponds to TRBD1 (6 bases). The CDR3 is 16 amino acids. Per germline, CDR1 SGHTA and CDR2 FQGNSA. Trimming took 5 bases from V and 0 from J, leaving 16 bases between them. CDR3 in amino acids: CASSDLPGQMNTEAFF. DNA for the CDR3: TGTGCCAGCAGCGATCTACCGGGACAAATGAACACTGAAGCTTTCTTT.

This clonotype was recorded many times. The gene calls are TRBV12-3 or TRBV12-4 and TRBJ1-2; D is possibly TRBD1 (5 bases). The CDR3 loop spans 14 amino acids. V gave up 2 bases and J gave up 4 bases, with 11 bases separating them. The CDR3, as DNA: TGTGCCAGCAGTTTAACAGGTTCCATCTATGGCTACACCTTC. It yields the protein CASSLTGSIYGYTF.

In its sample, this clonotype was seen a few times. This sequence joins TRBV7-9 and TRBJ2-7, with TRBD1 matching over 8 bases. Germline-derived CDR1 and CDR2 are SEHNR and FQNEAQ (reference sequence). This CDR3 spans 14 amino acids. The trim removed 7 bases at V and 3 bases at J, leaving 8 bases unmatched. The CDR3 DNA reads TGTGCCAGCATGACTACCGGGACAGGCTACGAGCAGTACTTC. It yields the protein CASMTTGTGYEQYF.

Here the CDR3 reads CAVAQSGDSYNEQFF. DNA for the CDR3: TGTGCCGTCGCTCAAAGCGGGGACTCCTACAATGAGCAGTTCTTC. J is TRBJ2-1 and V is TRBV10-3; TRBD2 aligns across 7 bases. CDR3 length: 15 residues. Trimming at V came to 11 bases and at J to 0 bases, leaving 10 bases not matched to a gene. The germline gives CDR1 ENHRY, CDR2 SYGVKD.

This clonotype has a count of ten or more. This chain's CDR3 is CATSDSQETQYF. The CDR3 DNA reads TGTGCCACCAGTGATTCCCAAGAGACCCAGTACTTC. The V call is TRBV24-1, the J call TRBJ2-5; D ambiguous. V lost 2 bases and J lost 1, with 1 base in between. CDR3 length: 12 amino acids. CDR1 is KGHDR, CDR2 SFDVKD, per germline.

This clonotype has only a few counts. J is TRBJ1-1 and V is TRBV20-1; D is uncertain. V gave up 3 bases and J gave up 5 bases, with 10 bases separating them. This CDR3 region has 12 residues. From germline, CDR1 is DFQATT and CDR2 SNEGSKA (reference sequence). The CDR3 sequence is CSASWGYTEAFF. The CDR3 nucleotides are TGCAGTGCTAGTTGGGGTTATACTGAAGCTTTCTTT.

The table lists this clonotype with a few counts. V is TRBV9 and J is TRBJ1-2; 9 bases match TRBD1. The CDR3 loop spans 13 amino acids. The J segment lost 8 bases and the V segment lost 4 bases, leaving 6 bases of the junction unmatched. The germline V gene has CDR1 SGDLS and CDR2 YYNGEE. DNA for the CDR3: TGTGCCAGCAGCATACAGGGGGCGAAAGGCTACACCTTC. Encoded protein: CASSIQGAKGYTF.

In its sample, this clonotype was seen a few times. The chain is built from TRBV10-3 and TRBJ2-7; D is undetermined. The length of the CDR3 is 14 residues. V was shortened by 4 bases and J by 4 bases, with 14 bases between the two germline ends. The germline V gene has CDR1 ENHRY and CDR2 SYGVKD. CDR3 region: CAISVATQFYEQYF. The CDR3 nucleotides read TGTGCCATCAGTGTGGCGACTCAATTTTACGAGCAGTACTTC.